What follows is one T cell receptor (beta chain) and its context. This clonotype was detected a few times. Its antigen is currently not known. Base qualities are not at hand, and no much larger clone is one base apart. These data are taken from a study of T cells in Graves' hyperthyroidism and ophthalmopathy (dated by TCRdb to the late 2010s). With respect to the entire study: Peripheral blood samples were taken at the time of initial diagnosis, prior to any treatment. To identify distinguishing TCR V-J signatures, a discovery cohort of roughly 100 patients was used, comprising 43 with Graves' ophthalmopathy and 57 with stable Graves' hyperthyroidism. Prospective prediction of ophthalmopathy was tested in an independent validation cohort of about 19 hyperthyroidism patients and 17 patients who later progressed to ophthalmopathy. The 90 to 100 discovery patients were randomly divided into training and test sets at a 7:3 ratio. The study also compared thyroid tissue and blood T-cell repertoires from roughly six Graves' hyperthyroidism patients. Once sampling was done, hyperthyroidism patients were given methimazole at a starting dose of 30 mg daily, whereas ophthalmopathy patients were given high-dose intravenous methylprednisolone. The paper reports TCR Vbeta CDR3 sequencing of over 120 peripheral blood samples: 40 or so ophthalmopathy, around 80 hyperthyroidism and about 17 progressor patients.

At the junction V is shortened by 1 base and J by 5 bases, with 10 bases in between. CDR1 SGHRS and CDR2 YFSETQ are derived from the germline V gene. The CDR3 runs 15 amino acids, cysteine and phenylalanine included. Left in the record is the CDR3 DNA by itself, 45 bases read in frame from the first base. Stable Graves' hyperthyroidism was defined as the absence of progression to ophthalmopathy over 18 months of follow-up. Hyperthyroidism patients were aged 18 to 65 years and newly diagnosed, with disease duration of less than 2 months. Any patient with an uncontrolled infection, another autoimmune disease, pregnancy or lactation was excluded. Diagnoses were established on the basis of clinical symptoms, serum thyroxine and TRAb, thyroid ultrasound, and orbital computed tomography. Ficoll-Paque density gradient centrifugation was used to isolate PBMCs from 10 ml of fresh peripheral blood. Trizol reagent was used to extract total RNA, and RNA quality was then checked on an Agilent 2100 Bioanalyzer.

Broad study findings and their caveats: Ophthalmopathy was separated from stable hyperthyroidism by a 13 V-J signature model, with about 88% sensitivity and approximately 81% specificity obtained in cross-validation and 80%/75% obtained in testing. No statistical method was used to fix the sample size in advance, and group allocation was not hidden from the investigators. Most expanded thyroid clonotypes (frequency above 0.001) were also detected in blood, suggesting blood repertoires may reflect thyroid immune responses. In validation, the model predicted progression to ophthalmopathy a median of around six months before onset, with 70% to 71% sensitivity and more than 72% specificity.

The TCR beta CDR3 regions were amplified from RNA transcripts. The first round of RT-PCR for the TCR CDR3 was performed with the HTBI primer set and the Qiagen OneStep RT-PCR kit. A second multiplex PCR round built the libraries, followed by size selection and purification. Libraries were sequenced paired-end with 100 bp reads on an Illumina HiSeq2000. As for how the authors treated the data: SOAPnuke was used to process the raw data, throwing out any read that contained adapters or uncalled bases, had a mean Phred below 15, or lacked an exact constant-primer or identifier match. High-quality paired reads were merged with COPE v1.2.5, and unique nucleotide sequences were defined as clonotypes. Clonotypes were aligned to IMGT TRBV, TRBD and TRBJ reference segments using MiTCR v1.1. Only V-J combinations with frequency above 0.0001, covering about 99% of repertoires, were analysed. The TCS score was defined as the ratio of F50 (clonal expansion) to E x V (chaos), calculated using BLOSUM62-based TCRdist between CDR3 peptides within each V-J. Welch's t-statistics and random forest reduced 450 to 600 V-J features to roughly 13, which were used in a naive Bayes classifier (R e1071). TCRdb reran the public reads through fastp at Q25 and MiXCR, keeping productive beta chains. A single entry per CDR3 protein holds the most common genes and DNA from its merged rows. TCRdb's processing, not the study's, gives the V and J calls here. Across this sample there are some 510,000 distinct CDR3 sequences, with roughly 20% seen only once. Together, the top ten hold approximately 26% of the sample.

The sequence is built from TRBV5-1 and TRBJ1-6, with the D gene not clear enough to name. Sequenced input: blood. The receptor's source is a man between 18 and 35 years old with Graves' hyperthyroidism. The CDR3 protein: CASSLSRMHNSPLHF. In nucleotides, the sequence is TGCGCCAGCAGCTTGAGCCGGATGCATAATTCACCCCTCCACTTT.